The TCR beta chain under discussion was sequenced for a study of cytomegalovirus exposure and HLA in healthy donors (dated by TCRdb to 2016 to 2017). Regarding the complete study: An earlier analysis of under 600 of the donors reported 250 to 300 Gb of sequence data and more than 90 million unique TCR beta sequences from 150 million to 200 million T cells. An early release covering roughly 640 HLA-typed donors comprised about 300 gigabases of sequencing data and around 86 million unique TCR sequences. Among the roughly 390 genotyped donors, approximately 82% belonged to the genetic ancestry cluster associated with self-reported Caucasian donors. The study aimed to test whether cataloging public T cell receptors could reveal signatures of past pathogen exposure. The study used immunosequencing to profile the T cell repertoires of about 670 subjects and linked those repertoires to cytomegalovirus serostatus. Along with the roughly 670-subject first cohort, a separate validation cohort of over 90 different subjects was used. To predict cytomegalovirus infection status, the study combined high-throughput TCR immunosequencing, statistical association of individual TCRs with disease status, and machine learning. In a later analysis, previously published TCR beta repertoires from some 640 donors were re-analyzed and high-resolution HLA genotyping was added so that TCR occurrence patterns could be studied. Rather than drawing on any new phenotypic data, the later analysis identified candidate immune exposures from TCR beta sequences and the way those sequences occurred across donors. To decide whether each TCR beta V gene segment behaved as functional or pseudogenic, an earlier analysis of fewer than 750 of the donors relied on high-throughput TCR beta sequencing. Alongside the repertoire data, information on donor age, sex, ethnicity and CMV serostatus was compiled. Genome-wide SNP genotypes for about 55% of the roughly 670 donors were used in a later genetic analysis, which treated that subset as a discovery cohort. All discovery cohort repertoires had been generated using a single sequencing platform. Class I and class II HLA loci were covered by the typing at four-digit resolution. Typing coverage varied by locus: about 620-630 donors for A, B, C, DRB1 and DQB1; roughly 500 for DQA1; 606 for DPA1; some 470 for DPB1. Five DR-DQ haplotypes were handled as single units for association and clustering because linkage in the cohort was strong. Among 350 to 400 genotyped donors of the cohort, an average of approximately 250,000 unique TCR beta nucleotide sequences were sequenced per donor, 15% to 20% of them non-productive. General conclusions and limits of the study: In a later analysis, 16,951 TCR beta sequences were associated with specific HLA alleles at a false discovery rate of 0.05. A later genetic analysis associated a missense DCLRE1C variant with V-gene and J-gene trimming of TCR beta chains, and an independent cohort replicated the association. Because HLA typing was unavailable for some donors at each locus, only the typed subset was used in association tests. Cytomegalovirus status was reported to be diagnosed by the classifier with high specificity and sensitivity in both the original and validation cohorts. According to a later analysis, parvovirus B19, influenza, CMV and Epstein-Barr virus appeared linked to several top co-occurrence clusters. According to a later analysis, most CMV-associated TCR beta chains appeared to be HLA-restricted, and the HLA associations seemed to be driven largely by CMV exposure. An earlier analysis of approximately 500 of the donors showed that most TCR beta V segments appeared in productive rearrangements either about 90% or about 30% of the time, which broadly matched IMGT annotations. The cohort was sequenced for TCR beta chains only, and without alpha or paired-chain data the features that could be detected were limited. For the cohort, immune exposure information was limited to CMV serostatus. Correlated functional status among segregating V segments might be attributable to linkage disequilibrium, but an unknown experimental factor could not be ruled out. Some IMGT-functional V segments, including TRBV6-2 and TRBV6-3, could not be distinguished by the 87-base-pair reads and were therefore excluded. In a later analysis, HLA-associated TCR beta chains showed more clonal expansion and lower generation probabilities than non-associated chains that were equally common. The authors suggested that the approach could potentially be generalized to other disease states and immunological phenotypes. A group of highly shared sequence variants was considered likely to be a technical artifact of the sequencing pipeline. A later genetic analysis reported fewer N-insertions in productive TCRs among donors in an Asian-associated ancestry cluster than the approximately 700-donor mean. In vitro tests confirmed that a few of the cytomegalovirus-associated TCR beta chains recognize cytomegalovirus antigens. Roughly uniform sequencing depth across donors was assumed in presence/absence analyses, although this assumption may not hold. In the study, 150 to 200 TCR beta chains were listed as associated with cytomegalovirus. Most TCR sequences were seen in very few donors, while some public TCRs were found in many individuals. When HLA alleles, especially DR and DQ, strongly co-occurred, TCR associations were difficult to assign to individual alleles. Because counts were too low, around 18 rarely observed V segments, including chromosome 9 orphons, were left out of the earlier analysis of roughly 600 of the donors. A further reported finding was that TCR beta sequences accurately predicted the HLA-A and HLA-B alleles for most subjects in the first cohort. According to a later analysis, TCR association rates differed among HLA loci, with DRB1 alleles showing the most associated TCRs and HLA-C alleles showing the fewest.

The cohort consisted of approximately 690 healthy bone marrow donors. At the time of sampling, all cohort members were nominally healthy, though unrecorded immune exposures were likely present. The donor was CMV seronegative and was included in the group of a few hundred seronegative cohort members. A peripheral blood sample was collected from each donor, and TCR beta sequencing was performed on peripheral blood mononuclear cells. Genomic DNA was extracted from the blood cell samples with the Qiagen DNeasy Blood Extraction Kit. Reading from cysteine to phenylalanine, the CDR3 counts 16 amino acids. The only DNA kept is the CDR3, 48 bases in frame from the first base. The germline V gene yields MGHRA for CDR1 and YSYEKL for CDR2. V loses 7 bases, J loses 4 bases, and the germline ends lie 21 bases apart. Turning to this clone: It has no known antigen specificity. No much larger clone is present one base from it, and per-base qualities are unavailable.

The library was obtained by the immunoSEQ multiplex PCR assay. For the multiplex PCR, a mixture combining 60 forward primers for TCR Vbeta segments and 13 reverse primers for TCR Jbeta segments was used. A multiplex PCR assay on genomic DNA amplified the CDR3 region of rearranged TCR beta genes. On the Illumina HiSeq System, the amplified TCR beta libraries were sequenced as 87-base-pair reads. As for how the authors treated the data: In a later analysis, tens of millions of unique TCR beta chains were counted across the approximately 670 repertoires, and roughly 10 million of these chains were shared by at least two donors. A nearest-neighbor algorithm error-corrected the raw reads and collapsed the reads into unique sequences, merging closely related sequences to remove PCR and sequencing errors. To assign V, D and J gene segments, CDR3 sequences were aligned to IMGT reference sequences. For a sequence to be retained, a match of at least six nucleotides to both a V gene segment and a J gene segment was required. Rearrangements were called productive when the CDR3 lacked stop codons and stayed in frame with V and J; all others were non-productive. CDR3 was defined according to IMGT convention as the region running from the second conserved V-encoded cysteine to the conserved J-encoded phenylalanine. The earlier analysis of about 560 of the donors excluded any sequence lacking an unambiguous match to a single V gene segment. An earlier analysis of roughly 590 of the donors called V segments functional above 56.7% productive rearrangements and segregating when the between-donor standard deviation exceeded 5%. A statistical classification framework was built for diagnosing cytomegalovirus status from the catalog of TCR beta chain sequences. In a later analysis, TCR nucleotide sequences were compared against IMGT/GENE-DB human TR gene sequences so that V and J genes could be assigned. The TCRdist pipeline was used in a later analysis to assign CDR3 sequences and most-parsimonious VDJ recombination scenarios. A later analysis defined each TCR beta chain by its CDR3 amino acid sequence plus V-gene family, and excluded reads lacking a unique V-gene family. As a way to deal with suspected cross-contamination and a sequencing artifact, a later analysis dropped approximately 590 nucleotide sequences that were highly shared and had low generation probability. For each public chain, a later analysis derived a clonal expansion index from normalized ranks of inferred template counts within each repertoire. In a later analysis, generation probabilities were computed using a VDJ recombination model fitted to out-of-frame rearrangements, and the results were checked against IGoR. In a later analysis, TCR-TCR, TCR-HLA and TCR-CMV co-occurrence was scored with hypergeometric tests, and a repertoire-size bias correction was applied to TCR pairs. In a later analysis, false discovery rates were estimated by permuting HLA or CMV assignments 20 times. In a later analysis, co-occurring TCRs were grouped using DBSCAN, and TCRdist sequence similarity was added for clustering within HLA-allele-positive subsets. Co-occurrence clustering excluded repertoires with fewer than 30,000 or more than 120,000 public chains, plus five with anomalous nucleotide sharing. In its TCRdb copy, this immuneACCESS table keeps in-frame sequences only and misses some clones. Where compared with another copy, unresolved V genes explain less than half of these, and the others have no known cause. From that table come the V and J calls and clone size; the DNA was used to work out D and trimming. The table for this sample lists about 130,000 clones; roughly 80% of them were counted only once. The top ten clones comprise roughly 3% of the sample.

Sequenced sample: PBMCs. The clonotype was recovered from a male donor in good health and CMV-seronegative. The chain is made from TRBV4-1 and TRBJ2-3, with a weak D call of TRBD2 (6 bases match). The base sequence is TGCGCCAGCATTGAAAGTAGTGGAACTAGCCCAGATACGCAGTATTTT. This codes for CASIESSGTSPDTQYF.